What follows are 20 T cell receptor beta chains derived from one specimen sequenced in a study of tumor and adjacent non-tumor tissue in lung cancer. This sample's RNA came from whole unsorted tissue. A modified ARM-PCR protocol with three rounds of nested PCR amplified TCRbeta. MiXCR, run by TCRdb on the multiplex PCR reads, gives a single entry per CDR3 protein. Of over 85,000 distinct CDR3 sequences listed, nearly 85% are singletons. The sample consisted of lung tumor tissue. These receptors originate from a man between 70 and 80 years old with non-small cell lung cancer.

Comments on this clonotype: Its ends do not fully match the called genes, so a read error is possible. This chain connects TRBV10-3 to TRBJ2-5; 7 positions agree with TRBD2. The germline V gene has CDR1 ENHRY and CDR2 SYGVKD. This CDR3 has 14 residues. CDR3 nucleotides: TGTGCCATCAGTGAGGCGGGAGCTAAGGAGACCCAGTGCTTC. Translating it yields CAISEAGAKETQCF.

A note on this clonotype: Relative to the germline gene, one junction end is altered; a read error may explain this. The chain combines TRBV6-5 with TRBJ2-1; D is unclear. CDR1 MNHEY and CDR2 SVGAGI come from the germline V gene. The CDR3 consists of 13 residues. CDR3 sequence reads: CASRESSHDEQFF. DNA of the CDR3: TGTGCTAGCAGAGAGTCCAGCCACGATGAGCAGTTCTTC.

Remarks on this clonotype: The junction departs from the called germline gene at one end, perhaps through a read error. This chain's CDR3 is CGSSQGQGLYDQYF. As DNA, the CDR3 is TGTGGCAGCAGCCAAGGACAGGGTCTCTACGATCAATACTTC. The rearrangement joins TRBV4-2 to TRBJ2-7, with 8 bases fitting TRBD1. The CDR3 extends over 14 amino acids. Germline V gene lookup returns CDR1 LGHNA and CDR2 YNFKEQ.

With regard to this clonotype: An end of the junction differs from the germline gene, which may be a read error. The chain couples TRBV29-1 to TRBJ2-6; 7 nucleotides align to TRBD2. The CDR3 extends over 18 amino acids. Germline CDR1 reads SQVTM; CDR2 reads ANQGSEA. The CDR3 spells CSVVRERGGLSGANVMTF. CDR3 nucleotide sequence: TGCAGCGTTGTGCGGGAAAGGGGAGGGCTCTCTGGGGCCAACGTCATGACTTTC. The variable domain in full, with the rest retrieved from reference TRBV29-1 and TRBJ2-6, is SAVISQKPSRDICQRGTSLTIQCQVDSQVTMMFWYRQQPGQSLTLIATANQGSEATYESGFVIDKFPISRPNLTFSTLTVSNMSPEDSSIYLCSVVRERGGLSGANVMTFGAGSRLTVL.

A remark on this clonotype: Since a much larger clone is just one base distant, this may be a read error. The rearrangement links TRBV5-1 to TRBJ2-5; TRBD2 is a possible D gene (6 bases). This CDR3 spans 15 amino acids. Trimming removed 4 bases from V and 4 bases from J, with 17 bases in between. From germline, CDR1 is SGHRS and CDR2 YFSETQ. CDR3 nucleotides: TGCGCCAGCAGCACTGGGACTTTTTTGGTAGAGACCCAGTACTTC. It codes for CASSTGTFLVETQYF.

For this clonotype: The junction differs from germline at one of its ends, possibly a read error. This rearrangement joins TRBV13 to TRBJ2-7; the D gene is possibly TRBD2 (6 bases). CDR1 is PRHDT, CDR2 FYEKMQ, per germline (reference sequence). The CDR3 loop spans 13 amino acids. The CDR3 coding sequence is TGTGGCAGCAGCTCAACCATGGGGGGCGAGCAGTACTTC. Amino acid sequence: CGSSSTMGGEQYF.

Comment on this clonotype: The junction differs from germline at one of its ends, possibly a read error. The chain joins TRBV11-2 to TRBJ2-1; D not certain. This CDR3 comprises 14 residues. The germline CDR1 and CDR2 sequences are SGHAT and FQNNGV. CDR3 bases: TGTGTCAGCAGCTTATACCGGCTAGTTAGTGAGCAGCTCTTC. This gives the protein CVSSLYRLVSEQLF.

The CDR3 reads CSVGSPGQGGHGYTF. The CDR3 bases are TGCAGCGTTGGATCCCCGGGACAGGGGGGACATGGCTACACCTTC. The chain uses TRBV29-1 and TRBJ1-2; 11 positions agree with TRBD1. After removal of 4 bases from V and 6 bases from J, the junction contained 10 bases not matched to a gene. The CDR3 is made up of 15 amino acids. Germline CDR1 and CDR2: SQVTM and ANQGSEA. Supplemented by reference TRBV29-1 and TRBJ1-2, the full variable domain reads SAVISQKPSRDICQRGTSLTIQCQVDSQVTMMFWYRQQPGQSLTLIATANQGSEATYESGFVIDKFPISRPNLTFSTLTVSNMSPEDSSIYLCSVGSPGQGGHGYTFGSGTRLTVV.

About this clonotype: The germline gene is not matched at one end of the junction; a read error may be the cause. CDR3 sequence (DNA): TGTACCAGCAGGGGCAGGTTCAGCTATGGCTACACCTTC. This encodes CTSRGRFSYGYTF. The chain couples TRBV28 to TRBJ1-2, with D possibly TRBD1 on 6 matching bases. This CDR3 is built from 13 residues. In germline, CDR1 is MDHEN, CDR2 SYDVKM.

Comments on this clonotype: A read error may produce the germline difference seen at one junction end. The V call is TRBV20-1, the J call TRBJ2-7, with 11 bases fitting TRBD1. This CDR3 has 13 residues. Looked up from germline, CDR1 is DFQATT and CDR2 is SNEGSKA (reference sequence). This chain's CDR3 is CSAGQGASYGQYF. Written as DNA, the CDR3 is TGTAGTGCTGGACAGGGGGCATCCTACGGGCAGTACTTC.

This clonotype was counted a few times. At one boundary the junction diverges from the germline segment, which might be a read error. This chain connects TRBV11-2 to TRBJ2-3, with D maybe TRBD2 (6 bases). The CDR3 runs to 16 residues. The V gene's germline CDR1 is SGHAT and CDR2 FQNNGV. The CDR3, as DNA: TGTGCCAGCAGCACCCGCGTGGGGGGTTCCACAGATACGCTGTATTTT. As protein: CASSTRVGGSTDTLYF.

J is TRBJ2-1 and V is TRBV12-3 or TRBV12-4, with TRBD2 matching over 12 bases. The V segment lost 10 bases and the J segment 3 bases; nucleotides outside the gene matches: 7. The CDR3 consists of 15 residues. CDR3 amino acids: CANRTSGTLYNEQFF. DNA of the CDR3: TGTGCCAACAGGACTAGCGGGACGCTCTACAATGAGCAGTTCTTC.

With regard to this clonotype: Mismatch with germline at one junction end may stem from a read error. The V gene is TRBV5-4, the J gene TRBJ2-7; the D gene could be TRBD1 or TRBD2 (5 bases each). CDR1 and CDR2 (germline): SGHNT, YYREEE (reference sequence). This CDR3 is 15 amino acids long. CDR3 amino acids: CVSSLGPGPTYEQYF. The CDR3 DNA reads TGTGTCAGCAGCTTGGGACCGGGACCGACCTACGAGCAGTATTTC.

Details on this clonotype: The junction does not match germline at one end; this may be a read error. The CDR3 is CAGSSAETGSPQETQYF. CDR3 nucleotide sequence: TGTGCCGGCAGTTCCGCCGAGACAGGGTCCCCACAAGAGACCCAGTACTTC. This chain links TRBV6-5 with TRBJ2-5; 7 nucleotides align to TRBD1. The CDR3 consists of 17 residues. Germline loops: CDR1 MNHEY, CDR2 SVGAGI.

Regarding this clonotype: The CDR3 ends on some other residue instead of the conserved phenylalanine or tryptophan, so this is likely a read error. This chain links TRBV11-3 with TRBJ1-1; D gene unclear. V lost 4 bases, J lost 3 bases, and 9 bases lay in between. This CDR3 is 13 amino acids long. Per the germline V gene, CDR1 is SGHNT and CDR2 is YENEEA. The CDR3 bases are TGTGCCAGCAGCTCATTTCAAGACACTGAAGCTTTCATT. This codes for CASSSFQDTEAFI.

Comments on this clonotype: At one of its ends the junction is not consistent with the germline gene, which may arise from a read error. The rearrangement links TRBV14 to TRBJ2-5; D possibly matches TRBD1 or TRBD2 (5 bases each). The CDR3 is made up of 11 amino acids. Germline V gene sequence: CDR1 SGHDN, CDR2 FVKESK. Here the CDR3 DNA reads TGTGCCAGCAACCAAGCTGGGACCCATTACTTC. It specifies CASNQAGTHYF.

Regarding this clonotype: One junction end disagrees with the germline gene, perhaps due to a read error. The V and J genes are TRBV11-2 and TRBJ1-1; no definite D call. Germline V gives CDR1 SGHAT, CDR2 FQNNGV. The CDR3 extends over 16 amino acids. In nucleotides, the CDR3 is TGTTCCAGCAGCTTAATGGAGATGGGGATGAACACTGAAGCTTTCTTT. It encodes CSSSLMEMGMNTEAFF.

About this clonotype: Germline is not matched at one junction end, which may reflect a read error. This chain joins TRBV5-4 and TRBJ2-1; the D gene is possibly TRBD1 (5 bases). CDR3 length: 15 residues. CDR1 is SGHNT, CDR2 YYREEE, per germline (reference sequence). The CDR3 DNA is TGTGTCAGCAGCCTTGTGGGCAGGGTGGGGAATGAGCAGTTCTTC. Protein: CVSSLVGRVGNEQFF.

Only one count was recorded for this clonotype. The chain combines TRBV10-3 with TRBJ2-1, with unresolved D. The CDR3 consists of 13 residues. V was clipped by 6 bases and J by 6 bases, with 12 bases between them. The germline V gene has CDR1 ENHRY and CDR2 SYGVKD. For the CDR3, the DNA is TGTGCCATCAGATCTAACCGGATCAATGAGCAGTTCTTC. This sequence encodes CAIRSNRINEQFF.

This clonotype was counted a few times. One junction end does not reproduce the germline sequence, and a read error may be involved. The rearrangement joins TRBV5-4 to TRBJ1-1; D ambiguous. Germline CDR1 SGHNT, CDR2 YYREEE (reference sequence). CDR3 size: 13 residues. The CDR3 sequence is CASSLDFRQGVFF. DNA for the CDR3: TGTGCCAGTAGCTTGGATTTTCGGCAAGGAGTTTTCTTT.